This T cell receptor beta chain was profiled in a study of blood T cell repertoires in COVID-19. Study overall: Samples of COVID-19 (acute and convalescent) were obtained from the United States, Italy and Spain. Sources were T cells, B-cell-depleted T cells, or PBMCs; the material itself was cDNA or gDNA.

Germline V CDR1 and CDR2: SGHTA, FQGNSA. The CDR3 is made up of 15 amino acids. V was pared by 4 bases and J by 4 bases, with 5 bases of the junction left unmatched. Original data processing: Estimated nucleated cell counts came from reference gene primer amplification. Libraries were prepared by immunoSEQ multiplex PCR; TCRdb keeps only in-frame clonotypes and omits some of them. The V and J calls and the clone size are those of that table, but D and trimming were determined from the DNA. Here the sample spans 180,000 or so clones, approximately 80% being singletons. Material for sequencing was peripheral blood. The chain is built from TRBV7-2 and TRBJ1-4, with 8 bases that match TRBD1. The sequence was obtained from a human donor with acute or convalescent COVID-19. The donor label of this sample is uncertain. The CDR3 DNA follows: TGTGCCAGCAGCTCGGGACAGGCCAATAATGAAAAACTGTTTTTT. Translated, it gives CASSSGQANNEKLFF.